The entry that follows covers one TCR beta chain sequence. These data belong to a study of T cell changes during pregnancy in multiple sclerosis. Assay: immunoSEQ multiplex PCR; the TCRdb copy retains only in-frame clones and omits some. Found here are approximately 48,000 clones, 91% of them singletons; the top ten hold 9%. Germline CDR1 and CDR2: SGHTA and FQGNSA. Trimming shortened V by 3 bases and J by 0 bases, and 9 bases separated the two germline ends. The CDR3 has 15 residues. This specimen consisted of CD8+ T cells from peripheral blood mononuclear cells, obtained after pregnancy. The receptor comes from a female donor with multiple sclerosis, enrolled in a pregnancy study. The chain is built from TRBV7-2 and TRBJ2-1; D gene ambiguous. This CDR3 reads CASSFGLLSYNEQFF. The DNA for the CDR3 is TGTGCCAGCAGCTTCGGTCTCCTCTCCTACAATGAGCAGTTCTTC. Filled out from reference TRBV7-2 and TRBJ2-1, the complete variable domain reads GAGVSQSPSNKVTEKGKDVELRCDPISGHTALYWYRQSLGQGLEFLIYFQGNSAPDKSGLPSDRFSAERTGGSVSTLTIQRTQQEDSAVYLCASSFGLLSYNEQFFGPGTRLTVL.